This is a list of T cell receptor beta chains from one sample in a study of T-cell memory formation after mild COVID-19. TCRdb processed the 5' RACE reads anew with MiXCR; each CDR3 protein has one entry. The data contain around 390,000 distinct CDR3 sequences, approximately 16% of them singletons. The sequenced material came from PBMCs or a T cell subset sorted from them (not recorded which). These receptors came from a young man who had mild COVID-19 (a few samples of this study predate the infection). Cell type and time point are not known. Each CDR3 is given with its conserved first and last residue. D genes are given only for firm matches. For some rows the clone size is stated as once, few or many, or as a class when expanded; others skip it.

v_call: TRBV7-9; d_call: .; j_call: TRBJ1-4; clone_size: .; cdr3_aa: CASSSPGGRNEKLFF; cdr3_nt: TGTGCCAGCTCATCTCCGGGAGGGCGAAATGAAAAACTGTTTTTT
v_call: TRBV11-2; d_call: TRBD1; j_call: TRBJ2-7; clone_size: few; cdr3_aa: CASSFGTGGSYEQYF; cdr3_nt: TGTGCCAGCAGCTTCGGGACAGGGGGTTCCTACGAGCAGTACTTC
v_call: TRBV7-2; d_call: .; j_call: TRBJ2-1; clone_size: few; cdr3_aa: CASSTSGGGHNEQFF; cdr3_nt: TGTGCCAGCAGCACCTCTGGCGGGGGCCACAATGAGCAGTTCTTC
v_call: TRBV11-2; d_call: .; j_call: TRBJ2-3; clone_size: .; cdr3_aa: CASTLGASYTQYF; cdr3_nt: TGTGCCAGCACTCTGGGTGCATCATATACGCAGTATTTT
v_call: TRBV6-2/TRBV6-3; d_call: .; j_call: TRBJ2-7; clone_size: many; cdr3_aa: CASSYMVEQYF; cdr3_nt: TGTGCCAGCAGTTATATGGTGGAGCAGTACTTC
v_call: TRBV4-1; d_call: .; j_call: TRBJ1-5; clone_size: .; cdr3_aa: CASSQDGSNQPQHF; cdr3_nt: TGCGCCAGCAGCCAAGATGGTAGCAATCAGCCCCAGCATTTT
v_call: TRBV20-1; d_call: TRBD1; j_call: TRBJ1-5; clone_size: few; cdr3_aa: CSARTGGYQPQHF; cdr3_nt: TGCAGTGCTCGGACAGGGGGCTATCAGCCCCAGCATTTT
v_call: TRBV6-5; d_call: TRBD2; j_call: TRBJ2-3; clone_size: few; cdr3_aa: CASKTGGASPDTQYF; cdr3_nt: TGTGCCAGCAAAACCGGGGGGGCCAGTCCAGATACGCAGTATTTT
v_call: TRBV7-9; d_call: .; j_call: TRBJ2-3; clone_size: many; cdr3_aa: CASSFGAGTDTQYF; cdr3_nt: TGTGCCAGCAGCTTCGGGGCAGGGACAGATACGCAGTATTTT
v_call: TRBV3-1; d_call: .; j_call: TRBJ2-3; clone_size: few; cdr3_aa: CASSQGGADTDTQYF; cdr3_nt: TGTGCCAGCAGCCAGGGGGGGGCCGACACAGATACGCAGTATTTT
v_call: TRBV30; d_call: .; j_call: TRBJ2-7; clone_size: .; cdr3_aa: CAWGEYYEQYF; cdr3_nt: TGTGCCTGGGGAGAATACTACGAGCAGTACTTC
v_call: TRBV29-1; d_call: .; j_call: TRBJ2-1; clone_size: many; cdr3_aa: CSATDFRDEQFF; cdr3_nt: TGCAGCGCCACGGACTTCAGGGATGAGCAGTTCTTC
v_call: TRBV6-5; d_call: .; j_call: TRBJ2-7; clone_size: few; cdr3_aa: CASRDRGAGHREQYF; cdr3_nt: TGTGCCAGCAGGGATCGGGGGGCCGGACATCGGGAGCAGTACTTC
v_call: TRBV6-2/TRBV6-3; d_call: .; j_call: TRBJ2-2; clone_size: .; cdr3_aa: CASSYLPSTGNTGELFF; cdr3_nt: TGTGCCAGCAGTTACCTCCCGTCGACAGGGAACACCGGGGAGCTGTTTTTT
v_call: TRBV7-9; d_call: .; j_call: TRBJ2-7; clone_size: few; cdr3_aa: CASSLGVKRETYEQYF; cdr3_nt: TGTGCCAGCAGCTTAGGGGTTAAACGGGAAACCTACGAGCAGTACTTC
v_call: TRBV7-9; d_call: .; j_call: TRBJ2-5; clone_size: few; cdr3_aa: CASSLSSGFETQYF; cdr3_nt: TGTGCCAGCAGCTTGAGCTCGGGGTTCGAGACCCAGTACTTC
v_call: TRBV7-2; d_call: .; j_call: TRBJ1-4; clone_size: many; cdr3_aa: CASSRAINEKLFF; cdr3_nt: TGTGCCAGCAGCAGGGCTATCAATGAAAAACTGTTTTTT
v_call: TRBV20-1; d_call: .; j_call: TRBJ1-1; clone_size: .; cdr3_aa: CSASRVGWTEAFF; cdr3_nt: TGCAGTGCTAGTCGGGTAGGGTGGACTGAAGCTTTCTTT
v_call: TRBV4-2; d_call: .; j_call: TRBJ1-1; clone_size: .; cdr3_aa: CASGTITNTEAFF; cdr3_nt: TGTGCCAGCGGAACAATAACGAACACTGAAGCTTTCTTT
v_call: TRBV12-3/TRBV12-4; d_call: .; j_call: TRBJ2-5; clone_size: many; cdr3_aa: CASRLGTGQETQYF; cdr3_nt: TGTGCCAGCAGACTAGGAACGGGCCAAGAGACCCAGTACTTC
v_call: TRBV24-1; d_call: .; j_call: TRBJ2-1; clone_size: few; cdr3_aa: CATSGRDTRPNEQFF; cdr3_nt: TGTGCCACCAGTGGGAGGGACACGAGGCCCAATGAGCAGTTCTTC
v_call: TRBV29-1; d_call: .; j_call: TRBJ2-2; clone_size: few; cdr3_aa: CSVEDSLTGELFF; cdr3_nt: TGCAGCGTTGAAGACAGTCTCACCGGGGAGCTGTTTTTT
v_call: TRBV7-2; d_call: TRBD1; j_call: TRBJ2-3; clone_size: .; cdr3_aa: CASSLQGQGTDTQYF; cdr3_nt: TGTGCCAGCAGCCTACAGGGACAGGGGACAGATACGCAGTATTTT
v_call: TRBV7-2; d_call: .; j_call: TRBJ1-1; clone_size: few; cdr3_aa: CASSLMATPPTFF; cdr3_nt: TGTGCCAGCAGCTTGATGGCCACCCCGCCAACTTTCTTT
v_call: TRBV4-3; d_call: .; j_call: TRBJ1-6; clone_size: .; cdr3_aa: CASRPTGLNSPLHF; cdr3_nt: TGCGCCAGCAGACCGACAGGACTCAATTCACCCCTCCACTTT
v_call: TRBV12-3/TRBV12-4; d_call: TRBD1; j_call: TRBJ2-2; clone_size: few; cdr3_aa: CASSPGQGENGELFF; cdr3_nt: TGTGCCAGCAGCCCCGGACAGGGGGAAAACGGGGAGCTGTTTTTT
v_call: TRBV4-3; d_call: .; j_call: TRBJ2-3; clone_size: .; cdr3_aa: CASSQDPWAGSTQYF; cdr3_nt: TGCGCCAGCAGCCAAGATCCATGGGCCGGGAGTACGCAGTATTTT
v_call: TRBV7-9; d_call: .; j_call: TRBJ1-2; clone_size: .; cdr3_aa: CASSVPEGRASGYTF; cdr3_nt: TGTGCCAGCAGCGTTCCTGAAGGCAGGGCTTCTGGCTACACCTTC
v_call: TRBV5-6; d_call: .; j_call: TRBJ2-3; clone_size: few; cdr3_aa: CASTQTTRTDTQYF; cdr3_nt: TGTGCCAGCACCCAGACCACCCGCACAGATACGCAGTATTTT
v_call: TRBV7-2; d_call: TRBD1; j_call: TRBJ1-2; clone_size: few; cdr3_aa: CASSEYRTGRGYTF; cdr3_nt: TGTGCCAGCAGCGAATACCGGACAGGGCGGGGCTACACCTTC
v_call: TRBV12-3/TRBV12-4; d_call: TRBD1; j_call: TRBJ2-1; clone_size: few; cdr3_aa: CASSPGTGVPSEQFF; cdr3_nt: TGTGCCAGCAGTCCCGGGACAGGGGTCCCCAGCGAGCAGTTCTTC
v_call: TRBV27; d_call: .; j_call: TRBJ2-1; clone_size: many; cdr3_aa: CASYGLHSYNEQFF; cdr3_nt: TGTGCCAGTTACGGACTCCACTCCTACAATGAGCAGTTCTTC
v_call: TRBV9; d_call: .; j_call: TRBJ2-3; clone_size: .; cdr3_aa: CASSVAEGDSTDTQYF; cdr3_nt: TGTGCCAGCAGCGTAGCTGAGGGCGACAGCACAGATACGCAGTATTTT
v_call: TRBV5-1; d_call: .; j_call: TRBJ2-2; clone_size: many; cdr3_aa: CASSPRRQEDTGELFF; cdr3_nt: TGCGCCAGCAGCCCCCGTAGACAGGAGGACACCGGGGAGCTGTTTTTT
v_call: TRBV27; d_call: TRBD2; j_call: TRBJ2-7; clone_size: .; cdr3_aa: CASRITSGGAYEQYF; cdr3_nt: TGTGCCAGCAGAATTACTAGCGGGGGGGCCTACGAGCAGTACTTC
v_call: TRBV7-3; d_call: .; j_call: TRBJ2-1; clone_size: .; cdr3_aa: CASSLTGGLPSYNEQFF; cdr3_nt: TGTGCCAGCAGCTTAACGGGCGGACTTCCATCCTACAATGAGCAGTTCTTC
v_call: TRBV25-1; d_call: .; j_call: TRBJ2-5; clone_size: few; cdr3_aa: CASSVQRTQETQYF; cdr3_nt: TGTGCCAGCAGTGTACAGCGGACCCAAGAGACCCAGTACTTC